The clone carrying this T cell receptor beta chain was observed a few times. The treatment here: randomized to nivolumab then ipilimumab (arm A) or the reverse (arm B). None of the patients previously received DNA-damaging chemotherapy. PBMC sorting kept live CD3+CD8+ cells without CD19 or CD56. This sample was taken from a study of sequential checkpoint blockade in melanoma. Turning to the study itself: Randomization was 1:1 between first-line nivolumab→ipilimumab and ipilimumab→nivolumab. Each arm's sequence ended with maintenance nivolumab.

Only in-frame clones appear in the TCRdb table, and some are missing; sequencing was by immunoSEQ multiplex PCR. The table lists around 9,800 clones, 55% to 70% of them singletons. The sample in question was CD8+ T cells sorted from blood (inferred from file names), obtained from a patient given nivolumab and ipilimumab in sequence. The source of this sequence is a human donor with melanoma.

The CDR3 sequence is CASSLAQGVDGYTF. In nucleotides, the CDR3 is TGCGCCAGCAGCTTGGCTCAGGGGGTAGATGGCTACACCTTC. The rearrangement links TRBV5-1 to TRBJ1-2; the match to TRBD1 covers 7 bases. J was trimmed by 6 bases and V by 0 bases; bases with no gene match: 5. CDR1 is SGHRS and CDR2 is YFSETQ in the germline V gene. The CDR3 sequence is 14 residues long.